Sequencing of this T cell receptor (beta chain) was carried out in a study of blood T cell repertoires in COVID-19. About the study: Samples of COVID-19 (acute and convalescent) were obtained from the United States, Italy and Spain. The analysed material was cDNA or gDNA that came from T cells, B-cell-depleted T cells, or PBMCs.

Authors' data handling: Estimated nucleated cell counts came from reference gene primer amplification. The data were produced by immunoSEQ multiplex PCR, yet TCRdb's version contains in-frame clones alone and is incomplete. V, J and clone size reflect that table, while D and trimming were determined from the DNA. The table records 180,000 or so clones, approximately 84% of them present only once. Germline V gene lookup returns CDR1 LGHNT and CDR2 FRNRAP. There are 18 residues in the CDR3. Losses at the gene ends were 0 bases for V and 2 bases for J; bases not matched to a gene: 6. The TCR sequence derives from a human donor with acute or convalescent COVID-19. The donor label of this sample is uncertain. V is TRBV12-5 and J is TRBJ1-4; TRBD1 matches at 10 bases. Source material: peripheral blood. The CDR3 here is CASGLVLTGGLTNEKLFF. For the CDR3, the DNA is TGTGCTAGTGGTTTGGTACTGACAGGGGGCTTGACTAATGAAAAACTGTTTTTT.